This TCR beta chain was identified in a study of T-cell reconstitution after alpha-beta-depleted transplantation in children. Points from the study as a whole: Reportedly, alpha-beta T cells present about two months post-transplant originated from several hundred expanded clones of graft origin.

Molecular barcoding with unique molecular identifiers was used for the TCRbeta library. TCRdb fed the PCR reads into MiXCR, producing one record per CDR3 protein. The sample includes hundreds of thousands of distinct CDR3 sequences, 23% of them seen just once. V gave up 1 base and J gave up 2 bases; unmatched junction bases: 2. CDR1 is SGHVS, CDR2 FQNEAQ, per germline. CDR3 length: 14 amino acids. As regards this clonotype: The antigen is not known.

Source: PBMCs, mostly from graft donor cells, taken 360 days after TCRalphabeta/CD19-depleted stem cell transplant. This sequence joins TRBV7-8 and TRBJ2-7; 7 nucleotides align to TRBD2. The receptor was isolated from a boy under two years old who had a stem cell transplant for acute myeloid leukemia, so the T cells may come from the graft donor. The CDR3, as DNA: TGTGCCAGCAGCTTAGAACGGGGGGCCTACGAGCAGTACTTC. Amino acid sequence: CASSLERGAYEQYF.